This T cell receptor (beta chain) comes out of a study of blood T cells in healthy people across ages. Study-wide results and caveats: Percentage of naive T cells showed a strong correlation with TCR beta diversity.

Alongside a J-beta primer mix, a sample-barcoded 5' primer served in a second PCR lasting about 7 to 11 cycles. In TCRdb, the 5' RACE reads were re-called with MiXCR into one record per CDR3 protein. This sample has around 790,000 distinct CDR3 sequences, with around 43% found just once. The study isolated at least 6.5 million PBMCs from each sample. Of note for this clonotype: The antigen is undetermined.

The CDR3 sequence is 15 residues long. The germline V gene has CDR1 MNHNS and CDR2 SASEGT. This TCR was recovered from a man aged 55 to 70 in good health. V usage is TRBV6-1 and J usage is TRBJ2-7, with a tentative D call TRBD1 (5 bases). The DNA end lines up better with TRBJ2-4; the J call may be wrong. Sequencing was done on a sample of blood. CDR3 residues: CASSEGGVLGDIQYF. In DNA, the CDR3 is TGTGCCAGCAGTGAAGGGGGCGTCTTAGGGGACATTCAGTACTTC.